This T cell receptor (beta chain) was found in a study of T cells in narcolepsy. Whole-study context: Healthy controls were enrolled alongside patients with narcolepsy type 1 or type 2.

General study findings and limits: Reportedly, autoreactive clonotypes were serially detected in patients' blood but not controls'. HCRT-specific and TRIB2-specific autoreactive clonotypes appeared among same-patient CSF and blood CD4+ clonotypes. In some patient and control memory CD4+ samples, autoreactive clones were absent.

The CDR3 is made up of 14 amino acids. The junction had 8 bases not matched to a gene; V was cut back by 4 bases and J by 7 bases. Germline values: CDR1 SGDLS, CDR2 YYNGEE. Data came from immunoSEQ multiplex PCR; TCRdb stores just in-frame clones and leaves some out. The sample holds tens of thousands of clones, around 83% seen once. Concerning this clone: What it binds is not known.

Specimen: memory (CD45RA-) CD4+ T cells from blood. The clonotype comes from a human donor in good health. V gene TRBV9 combines with J gene TRBJ1-2; 9 nucleotides align to TRBD1. CDR3 nucleotides: TGTGCCAGCAGCAAAGGGACAGGGAGAGGTGGCTACACCTTC. Amino acids: CASSKGTGRGGYTF.